Presented here are 9 T cell receptor beta chains from one specimen sequenced in a study of identical twins' blood T cells. MiXCR was run by TCRdb on the 5' RACE reads, yielding one entry per CDR3 protein. Altogether roughly 340,000 distinct CDR3 sequences are present, approximately 30% being singletons, with the ten largest covering approximately 6.6%. Material: PBMCs. These TCRs come from a woman between 18 and 55 years old in good health.

This chain joins TRBV20-1 and TRBJ2-1; 11 positions agree with TRBD2. Germline loops: CDR1 DFQATT, CDR2 SNEGSKA (reference sequence). The J segment lost 6 bases and the V segment lost 3 bases, leaving 7 bases of the junction unmatched. The CDR3 contains 15 residues. The CDR3 here is CSARSGTSGSNEQFF. The CDR3 DNA is TGCAGTGCTAGGTCCGGGACTAGCGGATCCAATGAGCAGTTCTTC.

The chain uses TRBV11-2 and TRBJ2-7, with D tentatively TRBD1 (6 bases). The V gene lost 1 base and the J gene lost 0 bases, with 13 bases spanning the gap. Germline CDR1 and CDR2: SGHAT and FQNNGV. The CDR3 extends over 16 amino acids. CDR3 DNA sequence: TGTGCCAGCAGCTTAGTACGACAGGCGAGCTCCTACGAGCAGTACTTC. Protein: CASSLVRQASSYEQYF.

This clonotype was observed a few times. The chain has TRBV30 and TRBJ1-1; a possible D gene is TRBD1 (6 bases). Germline CDR1 and CDR2: GTSNPN and SVGIG (reference sequence). Trimming removed 2 bases at V and 1 base at J, with 11 bases between. The CDR3 contains 14 residues. CDR3 protein: CAWSIGTWNTEAFF. The CDR3 DNA reads TGTGCCTGGAGTATAGGGACATGGAACACTGAAGCTTTCTTT.

This clonotype was recorded only once. V and J are TRBV7-6 and TRBJ1-1; D is possibly TRBD1 (5 bases). In germline, CDR1 is SGHVS, CDR2 FNYEAQ. This CDR3 contains 16 residues. V was cut by 6 bases and J by 1 base, with 18 bases left in between. The CDR3 sequence: CASRPQWEGANTEAFF. CDR3 nucleotides: TGTGCCAGCAGACCTCAATGGGAAGGGGCGAACACTGAAGCTTTCTTT. Full variable domain (rest looked up from reference TRBV7-6 and TRBJ1-1): GAGVSQSPRYKVTKRGQDVALRCDPISGHVSLYWYRQALGQGPEFLTYFNYEAQQDKSGLPNDRFSAERPEGSISTLTIQRTEQRDSAMYRCASRPQWEGANTEAFFGQGTRLTVV.

The chain combines TRBV16 with TRBJ2-1; D possibly corresponds to TRBD1 (6 bases). Trimming left V 1 base short and J 6 bases short, with 16 bases between. The CDR3 consists of 16 residues. Germline V gene data show CDR1 as KGHSY and CDR2 as FQNENV. The chain's CDR3 is CASSQFLAGVPNEQFF. CDR3 bases: TGTGCCAGCAGCCAATTCTTAGCAGGGGTGCCCAATGAGCAGTTCTTC.

This clonotype has just a few counts. The chain carries TRBV29-1 and TRBJ1-1; perhaps TRBD1 as D (6 bases). CDR3 size: 14 residues. Trimming removed 5 bases from V and 4 bases from J, with 17 bases in between. The germline V gene encodes CDR1 SQVTM and CDR2 ANQGSEA. The DNA for the CDR3 is TGCAGCGTTAGGGGGGGTCCTACGACCACTGAAGCTTTCTTT. Its translation: CSVRGGPTTTEAFF.

The chain recombines TRBV30 with TRBJ2-3, with D unresolved. CDR1 and CDR2 from the germline V gene are GTSNPN and SVGIG (reference sequence). The V end lost 4 bases, the J end lost 5 bases, and 10 bases lay between the germline ends. The CDR3 is 12 amino acids. The CDR3 sequence: CAWNIGGDTQYF. CDR3 DNA sequence: TGTGCCTGGAATATTGGCGGAGATACGCAGTATTTT.

This clonotype occurred a few times. The CDR3 protein is CASTNRETNYGYTF. CDR3 DNA: TGTGCCAGCACCAACAGGGAAACTAACTATGGCTACACCTTC. This chain joins TRBV12-3 or TRBV12-4 and TRBJ1-2; the D gene is possibly TRBD1 (6 bases). The CDR3 totals 14 residues. Trimming cost V 7 bases and J 0 bases, with 12 bases left between them.

This clonotype turned up a few times. The chain combines TRBV14 with TRBJ2-5; 13 bases map to TRBD2. Trimming took 3 bases from V and 5 from J; bases not matched to a gene: 9. CDR1 SGHDN and CDR2 FVKESK come from the germline V gene. CDR3 length: 17 residues. The CDR3 protein is CASSQGLAGNSRETQYF. Written as DNA, the CDR3 is TGTGCCAGCAGCCAGGGACTAGCGGGGAACTCTCGGGAGACCCAGTACTTC. Full variable domain (outside the CDR3, taken from reference TRBV14 and TRBJ2-5): EAGVTQFPSHSVIEKGQTVTLRCDPISGHDNLYWYRRVMGKEIKFLLHFVKESKQDESGMPNNRFLAERTGGTYSTLKVQPAELEDSGVYFCASSQGLAGNSRETQYFGPGTRLLVL.